A selection of T cell receptor beta chains follows, all from one sample in a study of beta chain features in type 1 diabetes. Generated by immunoSEQ multiplex PCR, the TCRdb table keeps only in-frame clones and is missing some. The sample carries 300,000 to 450,000 clones, roughly an eighth recorded once. Sequencing was performed on naive CD4+ T cells from blood. The receptor source for this set is a man between 18 and 35 years old in good health. The CDR3 runs from the conserved cysteine through the conserved F or W. A D gene is named only where the DNA matches it firmly. Clone size, where shown, is once, few, many, or a class for clones that have expanded.

v_call: TRBV5-1
d_call: TRBD2
j_call: TRBJ2-1
clone_size: few
cdr3_nt: TGCGCCAGCAGCTTAGGGACTAGCGGGCGTTACAATGAGCAGTTCTTC
cdr3_aa: CASSLGTSGRYNEQFF

v_call: TRBV9
d_call: TRBD2
j_call: TRBJ2-3
clone_size: few
cdr3_nt: TGTGCCAGCAGCGGACTAGCGGGAGATACGCAGTATTTT
cdr3_aa: CASSGLAGDTQYF

v_call: TRBV19
d_call: .
j_call: TRBJ1-5
clone_size: .
cdr3_nt: TGTGCCTCCCGAGACAGGAATCAGCCCCAGCATTTT
cdr3_aa: CASRDRNQPQHF

v_call: TRBV7-2
d_call: TRBD2
j_call: TRBJ2-3
clone_size: .
cdr3_nt: TGTGCCAGCAGCTTTAGCGGGATCCGGGGAGATACGCAGTATTTT
cdr3_aa: CASSFSGIRGDTQYF

v_call: TRBV4-2
d_call: .
j_call: TRBJ2-5
clone_size: few
cdr3_nt: TGTGCCAGCAGCCTGGGCGGGATGGCGGCTACCGGGGAGACCCAGTACTTC
cdr3_aa: CASSLGGMAATGETQYF

v_call: TRBV7-9
d_call: .
j_call: TRBJ1-1
clone_size: few
cdr3_nt: TGTGCCAGCAGCTCCTACGGTGAGAACACTGAAGCTTTCTTT
cdr3_aa: CASSSYGENTEAFF

v_call: TRBV5-6
d_call: TRBD2
j_call: TRBJ2-3
clone_size: few
cdr3_nt: TGTGCCAGCAGCTTTCTGACTAGCCCTGGCACAGATACGCAGTATTTT
cdr3_aa: CASSFLTSPGTDTQYF

v_call: TRBV7-8
d_call: TRBD1
j_call: TRBJ1-2
clone_size: few
cdr3_nt: TGTGCCAGCAGCTATCGGAGGGGACAGCGTCACTATGGCTACACCTTC
cdr3_aa: CASSYRRGQRHYGYTF

v_call: TRBV28
d_call: .
j_call: TRBJ1-5
clone_size: .
cdr3_nt: TGTGCCAGCAACAGCTATCAGCCCCAGCATTTT
cdr3_aa: CASNSYQPQHF

v_call: TRBV7-2
d_call: .
j_call: TRBJ1-5
clone_size: few
cdr3_nt: TGTGCCAGCAGTTACGGGGGGCCCAATCAGCCCCAGCATTTT
cdr3_aa: CASSYGGPNQPQHF

v_call: TRBV4-3
d_call: TRBD2
j_call: TRBJ2-3
clone_size: .
cdr3_nt: TGCGCCAGCAGCCAAGATAGGGAGGGAAGCACAGATACGCAGTATTTT
cdr3_aa: CASSQDREGSTDTQYF

v_call: TRBV9
d_call: .
j_call: TRBJ1-4
clone_size: .
cdr3_nt: TGTGCCAGCAGCGCAGATAATGAAAAACTGTTTTTT
cdr3_aa: CASSADNEKLFF